This T cell receptor beta chain was captured by sequencing in a study of cytomegalovirus exposure and HLA in healthy donors (dated by TCRdb to between 2016 and 2019). Notes on the research overall: According to an earlier analysis of 587 of the donors, some 180 million T cells yielded 117 million unique TCR beta sequences and more than 250 Gb of sequence data. Approximately 310 gigabases of sequencing data and tens of millions of unique TCR sequences were included in an early release covering about 700 HLA-typed donors. Among the roughly 400 genotyped donors, approximately 82% belonged to the genetic ancestry cluster associated with self-reported Caucasian donors. The study aimed to test whether signatures of past pathogen exposure could be identified by cataloging public T cell receptors. The T cell repertoires of some 700 subjects were profiled by immunosequencing and related to cytomegalovirus serostatus. A separate validation cohort of about 110 different subjects was used in addition to the approximately 640-subject first cohort. To predict cytomegalovirus infection status, the study brought together high-throughput TCR immunosequencing, statistical association of individual TCRs with disease status, and machine learning. A later analysis re-analyzed previously published TCR beta repertoires from about 600 donors and added high-resolution HLA genotyping to study TCR occurrence patterns. In the later analysis, no new phenotypic data were used to find candidate immune exposures; instead, reliance was placed on TCR beta sequences and their occurrence across donors. In an earlier analysis of a few hundred of the donors, high-throughput TCR beta sequencing was used to judge whether each TCR beta V gene segment behaved as functional or pseudogenic. Donor age, sex, ethnicity and CMV serostatus were compiled alongside the repertoire data. A later genetic analysis took genome-wide SNP genotypes for about three fifths of the 666 donors and used that subset as a discovery cohort. Every repertoire in the discovery cohort had been generated on one and the same sequencing platform. HLA typing covered class I and class II loci at four-digit resolution. The number of typed donors differed by locus: about 620-640 for A, B, C, DRB1 and DQB1; about 520 for DQA1; fewer than 610 for DPA1; and roughly 470 for DPB1. Roughly five DR-DQ haplotypes were treated as single units for association and clustering because of strong linkage in the cohort. On average, around 240,000 unique TCR beta nucleotide sequences were sequenced per donor among 398 genotyped donors of the cohort, with 15% to 20% of those sequences being non-productive. General findings and caveats noted by the study authors: In both the original and validation cohorts, the classifier was reported to diagnose cytomegalovirus status with high specificity and sensitivity. In vitro tests confirmed that a few of the cytomegalovirus-associated TCR beta chains recognize cytomegalovirus antigens. A cluster of highly shared sequence variants was judged likely to represent a technical artifact of the sequencing pipeline. The 87-base-pair reads could not distinguish some IMGT-functional V segments, including TRBV6-2 and TRBV6-3, so those segments were excluded. A further reported finding was that TCR beta sequences accurately predicted the HLA-A and HLA-B alleles for most subjects in the first cohort. In a later genetic analysis, fewer N-insertions in productive TCRs were reported among donors in an Asian-associated ancestry cluster than the roughly 640-donor mean. Because HLA typing was unavailable for some donors at each locus, only the typed subset was used in association tests. It was suggested by the authors that the approach could potentially be generalized to other disease states and immunological phenotypes. The presence/absence analyses assumed that sequencing depth was roughly uniform across donors, and that assumption may not be true. When HLA alleles, especially DR and DQ, strongly co-occurred, attributing TCR associations to individual alleles was difficult. A later analysis reported that several top co-occurrence clusters appeared linked to parvovirus B19, influenza, CMV and Epstein-Barr virus. According to a later analysis, TCR association rates differed among HLA loci, with DRB1 alleles showing the most associated TCRs and HLA-C alleles showing the fewest. Linkage disequilibrium might explain the correlated functional status among segregating V segments, but an unknown experimental factor could not be ruled out. A later analysis found that most CMV-associated TCR beta chains appeared HLA-restricted, with HLA associations seemingly driven largely by CMV exposure. For the cohort, immune exposure information was limited to CMV serostatus. Specific HLA alleles were associated with some 15,000 TCR beta sequences at a false discovery rate of 0.05 in a later analysis. In this cohort, only TCR beta chains were sequenced, and detectable features were limited by the absence of alpha or paired-chain data. In a later genetic analysis, a missense DCLRE1C variant was associated with V-gene and J-gene trimming of TCR beta chains, and the association was replicated in an independent cohort. Broadly in line with IMGT annotations, most TCR beta V segments showed up in productive rearrangements about 87% or about 30% of the time in an earlier analysis of about 500 of the donors. A later analysis found that HLA-associated TCR beta chains were more clonally expanded and had lower generation probabilities than equally common non-associated chains. A total of fewer than 200 TCR beta chains were listed by the study as associated with cytomegalovirus. Across donors, most TCR sequences were observed very rarely, whereas some public TCRs were present in many individuals. The earlier analysis of some 540 of the donors excluded roughly 16 rarely observed V segments, including chromosome 9 orphons, because counts were too low.

As to this clone: Its antigen remains undetermined. Base qualities were left out, and no much larger clone turns up one base away.

The library was obtained by the immunoSEQ multiplex PCR assay. A mixture of 60 forward primers for TCR Vbeta segments and 13 reverse primers for TCR Jbeta segments was used in the multiplex PCR. The CDR3 region of rearranged TCR beta genes was amplified from genomic DNA with a multiplex PCR assay. Amplified TCR beta libraries were sequenced as 87-base-pair reads on the Illumina HiSeq System. In the paper's pipeline: In a later analysis, around 80 million unique TCR beta chains were counted across the approximately 640 repertoires, and about 10 million of these chains were shared by at least two donors. To remove PCR and sequencing errors, raw reads were error-corrected and collapsed into unique sequences using a nearest-neighbor algorithm that merged closely related sequences. V, D and J gene segments were assigned by aligning CDR3 sequences to IMGT reference sequences. For a sequence to be retained, a match of at least six nucleotides was required to both a V gene segment and a J gene segment. Rearrangements were called productive when the CDR3 lacked stop codons and stayed in frame with V and J; all others were non-productive. CDR3 was defined by IMGT convention, running from the second conserved V-encoded cysteine to the conserved J-encoded phenylalanine. The earlier analysis of some 580 of the donors excluded any sequence lacking an unambiguous match to a single V gene segment. An earlier analysis of 587 of the donors called V segments functional above 56.7% productive rearrangements and segregating when the between-donor standard deviation exceeded 5%. A statistical classification framework was built for diagnosing cytomegalovirus status from the catalog of TCR beta chain sequences. In a later analysis, V and J genes were assigned by comparing TCR nucleotide sequences against IMGT/GENE-DB human TR gene sequences. Using the TCRdist pipeline, a later analysis assigned CDR3 sequences along with most-parsimonious VDJ recombination scenarios. In a later analysis, each TCR beta chain was defined by its CDR3 amino acid sequence together with its V-gene family, and reads without a unique V-gene family were excluded. To address suspected cross-contamination and a sequencing artifact, a later analysis removed some 620 highly shared, low-generation-probability nucleotide sequences. In a later analysis, a clonal expansion index for each public chain was calculated from normalized within-repertoire ranks of inferred template counts. A later analysis computed generation probabilities with a VDJ recombination model fitted to out-of-frame rearrangements, and checked the results against IGoR. A later analysis scored TCR-TCR, TCR-HLA and TCR-CMV co-occurrence with hypergeometric tests, applying a repertoire-size bias correction to TCR pairs. A later analysis estimated false discovery rates by permuting HLA or CMV assignments 20 times. A later analysis grouped co-occurring TCRs with DBSCAN, adding TCRdist sequence similarity when clustering within HLA-allele-positive subsets. Co-occurrence clustering excluded repertoires with fewer than 30,000 or more than 120,000 public chains, plus five with anomalous nucleotide sharing. TCRdb retrieved this table from immuneACCESS and kept in-frame rearrangements only. Not all clones are present; in checked studies, unresolved V genes account for under half, and no reason is known for the remainder. V and J calls plus clone size are reproduced from that table; the DNA served to infer D and trimming. The sample profile shows over 75,000 clones; 64% of them were found once. The ten largest account for 2.3% of the sample.

The CDR3 sequence holds 15 residues, the cysteine and phenylalanine included. Just CDR3 DNA is preserved here, 45 bases in frame from base 1. Trimming costs V 1 base and J 0 bases, and their ends lie 7 bases apart. CDR1 SGHTA and CDR2 FQGNSA are derived from the germline V gene. The cohort consisted of 666 healthy bone marrow donors. All cohort members were sampled while nominally healthy, although unrecorded immune exposures were likely present. Of the approximately 670 cohort members, 289 had a positive CMV serostatus and about 350 had a negative one, while no CMV serostatus was recorded for the donor. Each donor provided a peripheral blood sample, and peripheral blood mononuclear cells were used for TCR beta sequencing. Genomic DNA extraction from the blood cell samples was performed with the Qiagen DNeasy Blood Extraction Kit.

In this chain, TRBV7-2 is recombined with TRBJ1-3, with the D gene call left open. This receptor was taken from a human donor in good health. Material for sequencing was PBMCs. The CDR3 region has the sequence CASSLVGSSGNTIYF. The base sequence is TGTGCCAGCAGCTTAGTGGGGAGCTCTGGAAACACCATATATTTT. Supplemented by the reference TRBV7-2 and TRBJ1-3 proteins around the CDR3, the complete variable domain is GAGVSQSPSNKVTEKGKDVELRCDPISGHTALYWYRQSLGQGLEFLIYFQGNSAPDKSGLPSDRFSAERTGGSVSTLTIQRTQQEDSAVYLCASSLVGSSGNTIYFGEGSWLTVV.